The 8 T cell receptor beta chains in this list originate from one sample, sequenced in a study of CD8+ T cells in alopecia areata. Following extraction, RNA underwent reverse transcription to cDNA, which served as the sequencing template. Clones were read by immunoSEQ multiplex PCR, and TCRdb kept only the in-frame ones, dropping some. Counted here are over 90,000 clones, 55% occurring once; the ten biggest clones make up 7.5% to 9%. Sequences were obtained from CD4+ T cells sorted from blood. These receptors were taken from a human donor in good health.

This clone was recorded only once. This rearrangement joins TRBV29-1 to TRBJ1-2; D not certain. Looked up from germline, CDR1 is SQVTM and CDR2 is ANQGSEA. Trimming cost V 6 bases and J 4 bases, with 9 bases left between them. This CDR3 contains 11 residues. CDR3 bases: TGCAGCGTAAGGCAGGTCTATGGCTACACCTTC. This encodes CSVRQVYGYTF.

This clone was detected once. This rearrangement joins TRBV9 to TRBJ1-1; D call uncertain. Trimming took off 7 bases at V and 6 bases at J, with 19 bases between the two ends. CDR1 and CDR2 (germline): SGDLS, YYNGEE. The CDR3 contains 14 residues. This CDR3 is CASGRFLPRSEAFF. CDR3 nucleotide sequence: TGTGCCAGCGGACGGTTCCTCCCCAGGTCTGAAGCTTTCTTT. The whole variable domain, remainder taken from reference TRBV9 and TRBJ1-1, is DSGVTQTPKHLITATGQRVTLRCSPRSGDLSVYWYQQSLDQGLQFLIQYYNGEERAKGNILERFSAQQFPDLHSELNLSSLELGDSALYFCASGRFLPRSEAFFGQGTRLTVV.

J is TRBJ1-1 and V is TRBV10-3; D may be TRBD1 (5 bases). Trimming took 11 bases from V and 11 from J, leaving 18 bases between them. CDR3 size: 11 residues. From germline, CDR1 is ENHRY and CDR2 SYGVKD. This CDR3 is CAAGTSRRAFF. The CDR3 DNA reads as TGTGCCGCCGGGACTTCTCGACGGGCTTTCTTT.

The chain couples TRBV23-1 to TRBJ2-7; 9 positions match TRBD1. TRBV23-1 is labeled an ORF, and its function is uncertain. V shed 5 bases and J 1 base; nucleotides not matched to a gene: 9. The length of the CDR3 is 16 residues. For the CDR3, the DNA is TGCGCCAGCAGTTTTCACCGGGACAGGGTATCCTACGAGCAGTACTTC. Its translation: CASSFHRDRVSYEQYF.

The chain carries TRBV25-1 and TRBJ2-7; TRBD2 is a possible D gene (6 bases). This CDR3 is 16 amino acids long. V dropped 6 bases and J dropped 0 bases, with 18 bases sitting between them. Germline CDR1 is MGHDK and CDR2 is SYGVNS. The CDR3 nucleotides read TGTGCCAGCAGCTCCCCGGGAGATAAAGGCTCCTACGAGCAGTACTTC. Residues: CASSSPGDKGSYEQYF.

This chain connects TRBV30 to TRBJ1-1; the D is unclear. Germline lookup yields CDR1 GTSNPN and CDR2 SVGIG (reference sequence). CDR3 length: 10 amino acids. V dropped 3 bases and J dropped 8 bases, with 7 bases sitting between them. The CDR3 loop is CAWRIGEAFF. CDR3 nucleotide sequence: TGTGCCTGGAGGATCGGGGAAGCTTTCTTT.

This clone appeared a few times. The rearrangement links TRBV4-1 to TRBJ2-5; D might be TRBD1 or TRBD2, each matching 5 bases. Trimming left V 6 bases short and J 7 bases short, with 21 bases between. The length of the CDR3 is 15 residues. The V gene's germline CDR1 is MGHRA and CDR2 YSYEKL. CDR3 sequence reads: CASRDIRGEGWTQYF. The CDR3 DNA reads TGCGCCAGCAGAGACATCCGGGGCGAAGGATGGACCCAGTACTTC.

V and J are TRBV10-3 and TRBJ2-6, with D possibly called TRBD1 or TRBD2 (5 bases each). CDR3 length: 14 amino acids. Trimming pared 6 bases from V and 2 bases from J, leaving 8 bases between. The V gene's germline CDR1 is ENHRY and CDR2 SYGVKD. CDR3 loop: CAISRDPGANVLTF. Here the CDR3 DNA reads TGTGCCATCAGCCGGGACCCTGGGGCCAACGTCCTGACTTTC.